This T cell receptor beta chain appears in the sequencing data of a study of T-cell memory formation after mild COVID-19. About the study: Largely, TCR clusters stayed within a single donor. The study, taken as a whole, reports: Mostly located in CM and EM were contracting CD4+ clones, with contracting CD8+ clones located in EMRA.

MiXCR, applied by TCRdb to the 5' RACE reads, yields one record per CDR3 protein. This sample has about 49,000 distinct CDR3 sequences, with 25% to 35% found just once. This CDR3 has 12 residues. V shed 3 bases and J shed 4 bases, with 4 bases lying between them. Only a few counts were recorded for this clonotype. Antigen specificity is unknown. Material: PBMCs or a T cell subset sorted from them (not recorded which). The V call is TRBV12-3 or TRBV12-4, the J call TRBJ1-3; D remains unclear. This TCR came from a man younger than 30 who had mild COVID-19 (a few samples of this study predate the infection). Cell type and time point are not known. CDR3 region: CASSFGGNTIYF. In DNA form, the CDR3 reads TGTGCCAGCAGTTTCGGCGGAAACACCATATATTTT.